Below, one T cell receptor beta chain is given with its context. The antigen remains undetermined. The method was immunoSEQ multiplex PCR; TCRdb's version includes in-frame clones alone and lacks a portion of them. Of 77,000 or so clones listed, roughly 80% were seen once; the top ten hold about 5%. The record originates from a study of OX40 agonist ivuxolimab in advanced cancers. Findings and caveats of the study: Among the lowest levels of clonal expansion were found in partial responders at 0.1-3.0 mg/kg.

Germline CDR1 MNHEY, CDR2 SVGAGI. The CDR3 is made up of 15 amino acids. Trimming took 2 bases from V and 1 from J, leaving 11 bases between them. Autoimmune disease history or systemic immunosuppression disqualified patients. The genes are TRBV6-5 and TRBJ1-1; D might be TRBD1 (5 bases). This receptor was obtained from an adult with an advanced solid tumor such as melanoma, head and neck, liver or kidney cancer. The material was CD4+ or CD8+ T cells sorted from blood, obtained in a trial of the OX40 agonist ivuxolimab. The CDR3 DNA is TGTGCCAGCAGTTACGGAGGGGCTGGGAACACTGAAGCTTTCTTT. This gives the protein CASSYGGAGNTEAFF.